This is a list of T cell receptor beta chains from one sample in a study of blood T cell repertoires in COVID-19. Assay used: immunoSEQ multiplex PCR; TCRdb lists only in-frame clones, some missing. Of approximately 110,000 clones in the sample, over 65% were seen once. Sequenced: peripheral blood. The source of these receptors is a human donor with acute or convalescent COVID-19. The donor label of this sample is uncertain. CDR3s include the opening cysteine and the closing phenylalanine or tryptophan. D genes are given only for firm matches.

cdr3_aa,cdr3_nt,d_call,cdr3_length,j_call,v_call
CASWDSVRTGELFF,TGTGCCAGTTGGGACTCCGTACGCACCGGGGAGCTGTTTTTT,NA,14,TRBJ2-2,TRBV19
CATSRREGTGELFF,TGTGCCACCAGTCGAAGGGAGGGCACCGGGGAGCTGTTTTTT,TRBD2,14,TRBJ2-2,TRBV24-1
CAGQAYSNQPQHF,TGTGCCGGACAGGCGTATAGCAATCAGCCCCAGCATTTT,TRBD1,13,TRBJ1-5,TRBV28
CASSLDRGLGGYTF,TGTGCCAGCAGTCTAGACAGGGGGCTGGGCGGCTACACCTTC,TRBD1,14,TRBJ1-2,TRBV6-5
CAWRATATGRAGTF,TGTGCCTGGAGGGCAACAGCGACAGGGCGAGCGGGCACCTTC,TRBD1,14,TRBJ1-2,TRBV30
CASSLDRMGAGGNTIYF,TGTGCCAGCAGCTTAGATCGAATGGGGGCAGGAGGAAACACCATATATTTT,NA,17,TRBJ1-3,TRBV11-2
CASSLGNWNTGELFF,TGTGCCAGCAGCTTAGGCAACTGGAACACCGGGGAGCTGTTTTTT,NA,15,TRBJ2-2,TRBV7-2
CASSRDRGYNEQFF,TGTGCCAGCAGCCGGGACAGGGGCTACAATGAGCAGTTCTTC,TRBD1,14,TRBJ2-1,TRBV6-5
CASSLASGGAGELFF,TGTGCTAGCAGCTTAGCCTCGGGGGGAGCCGGGGAGCTGTTTTTT,TRBD2,15,TRBJ2-2,TRBV7-7
CASSPSEDLAKNIQYF,TGTGCCAGCTCACCATCGGAGGACCTAGCCAAAAACATTCAGTACTTC,NA,16,TRBJ2-4,TRBV18
CASSLGRRNQPQHF,TGTGCCAGCAGCTTGGGGCGTCGTAATCAGCCCCAGCATTTT,NA,14,TRBJ1-5,TRBV7-8